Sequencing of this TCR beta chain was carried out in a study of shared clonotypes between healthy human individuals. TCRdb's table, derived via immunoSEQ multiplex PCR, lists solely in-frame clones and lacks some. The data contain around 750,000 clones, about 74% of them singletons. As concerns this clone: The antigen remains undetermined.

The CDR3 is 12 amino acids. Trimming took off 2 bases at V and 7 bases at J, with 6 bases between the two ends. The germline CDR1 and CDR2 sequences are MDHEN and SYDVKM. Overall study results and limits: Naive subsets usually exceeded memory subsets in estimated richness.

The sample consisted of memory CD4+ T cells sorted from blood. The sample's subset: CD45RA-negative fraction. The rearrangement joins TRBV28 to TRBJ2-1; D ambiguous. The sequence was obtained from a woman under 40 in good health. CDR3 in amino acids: CASSLVRNEQFF. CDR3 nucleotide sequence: TGTGCCAGCAGTTTAGTGCGGAATGAGCAGTTCTTC.